This is a list of T cell receptor beta chains from one sample in a study of blood T cell repertoires in COVID-19. Assay used: immunoSEQ multiplex PCR; TCRdb lists only in-frame clones, some missing. The profile shows a few hundred thousand clones, about 86% of them singletons. The sample taken for sequencing was peripheral blood. Source of these receptors: a woman in her twenties or thirties who had recovered from COVID-19. Both conserved end residues are part of each CDR3. The D gene is left open where the match is weak. Not all rows give a size; the values are once, few, many and, for expanded clones, a class.

j_call,d_call,v_call,clone_size,cdr3_aa,cdr3_nt
TRBJ2-2,TRBD1,TRBV7-7,.,CASSWTGTSTGELFF,TGTGCTAGCAGCTGGACAGGGACGAGCACCGGGGAGCTGTTTTTT
TRBJ2-7,.,TRBV19,.,CARITSFSYEQYF,TGTGCCAGAATCACTAGTTTCTCCTACGAGCAGTACTTC
TRBJ2-1,.,TRBV11-2,.,CASSYLTSRSYNEQFF,TGTGCCAGCAGCTACCTGACTTCTCGCTCCTACAATGAGCAGTTCTTC
TRBJ1-4,.,TRBV2,once,CASRETEDNEKLFF,TGTGCCAGCAGGGAGACAGAGGATAATGAAAAACTGTTTTTT
TRBJ1-1,TRBD1,TRBV19,.,CASSSGQPMNTEAFF,TGTGCCAGTAGTTCGGGACAGCCCATGAACACTGAAGCTTTCTTT
TRBJ1-4,.,TRBV19,.,CASSKPDSDIGKLFF,TGTGCCAGTAGTAAACCCGACTCGGATATTGGAAAACTGTTTTTT
TRBJ1-4,TRBD1,TRBV9,few,CASSSTGTGTEKLFF,TGTGCCAGCAGCTCCACCGGGACAGGGACGGAAAAACTGTTTTTT
TRBJ2-1,TRBD1,TRBV7-3,.,CASSKETGGSYNEQFF,TGTGCCAGCAGCAAGGAGACAGGGGGCTCCTACAATGAGCAGTTCTTC
TRBJ2-7,TRBD1,TRBV19,.,CASSIVHRGYEQYF,TGTGCCAGTAGTATAGTCCACAGGGGCTACGAGCAGTACTTC
TRBJ2-7,TRBD2,TRBV7-8,.,CASSSRTSGGYEQYF,TGTGCCAGCAGCTCGAGGACTAGCGGGGGCTACGAGCAGTACTTC
TRBJ1-2,TRBD1,TRBV7-9,.,CASSPDRDRGYTF,TGTGCCAGCAGCCCCGACAGGGACCGTGGCTACACCTTC
TRBJ2-7,TRBD1,TRBV30,once,CALRDRAYEQYF,TGTGCCCTACGGGACAGGGCCTACGAGCAGTACTTC
TRBJ1-2,TRBD1,TRBV28,.,CASSSSYRGRMGYTF,TGTGCCAGCAGTTCCTCCTACAGGGGGCGCATGGGCTACACCTTC
TRBJ2-1,.,TRBV28,.,CASTRPKRSNEQFF,TGTGCCAGCACCCGACCCAAGAGGTCCAATGAGCAGTTCTTC
TRBJ2-7,TRBD2,TRBV5-1,once,CASMRLAGNEQYF,TGCGCCAGCATGAGGCTAGCGGGAAACGAGCAGTACTTC
TRBJ1-3,.,TRBV27,.,CASSPTGAGNTIYF,TGTGCCAGCAGCCCCACCGGGGCTGGAAACACCATATATTTT
TRBJ2-2,.,TRBV9,.,CASSVGIANTGELFF,TGTGCCAGCAGCGTAGGAATAGCGAACACCGGGGAGCTGTTTTTT
TRBJ1-3,TRBD1,TRBV11-2,.,CASSFLRGRSGNTIYF,TGTGCCAGCAGCTTCCTCAGGGGGAGATCTGGAAACACCATATATTTT
TRBJ1-6,.,TRBV5-1,.,CASSPTTSSVSYNSPLHF,TGCGCCAGCAGCCCGACGACTTCCTCCGTCTCCTATAATTCACCCCTCCACTTT
TRBJ2-7,.,TRBV6-5,.,CASSYSVLAPYEQYF,TGTGCCAGCAGTTACTCGGTCCTAGCCCCCTACGAGCAGTACTTC
TRBJ1-6,.,TRBV30,once,CAWSGRAFYNSPLHF,TGTGCCTGGAGTGGGAGGGCCTTCTATAATTCACCCCTCCACTTT
TRBJ2-7,.,TRBV5-5,.,CASSGQWQSSYEQYF,TGTGCCAGCAGCGGGCAATGGCAGTCCTCCTACGAGCAGTACTTC
TRBJ1-2,.,TRBV30,few,CAWRPDSWVLYYGYTF,TGTGCCTGGAGGCCGGACAGTTGGGTGTTATACTATGGCTACACCTTC
TRBJ2-7,.,TRBV5-5,.,CASSSSESYEQYF,TGTGCCAGCAGCTCAAGCGAGTCCTACGAGCAGTACTTC
TRBJ2-1,TRBD1,TRBV27,.,CASSLGQPAYNEQFF,TGTGCCAGCAGTTTGGGACAGCCGGCCTACAATGAGCAGTTCTTC
TRBJ2-7,TRBD1,TRBV5-1,.,CASSLEGQGYEQYF,TGCGCCAGCAGCTTGGAGGGACAGGGCTACGAGCAGTACTTC
TRBJ1-5,.,TRBV30,many,CAWMSTGNQPQHF,TGTGCCTGGATGAGCACCGGCAATCAGCCCCAGCATTTT
TRBJ2-3,.,TRBV11-1,once,CASSLVRRSSTDTQYF,TGTGCCAGCAGCTTAGTACGGCGGAGTAGCACAGATACGCAGTATTTT
TRBJ1-5,.,TRBV4-1,.,CASSQLGTSNQPQHF,TGCGCCAGCAGCCAACTGGGGACTTCCAATCAGCCCCAGCATTTT
TRBJ1-2,TRBD1,TRBV6-5,few,CASSRQGGYTF,TGTGCCAGCAGTCGACAGGGAGGCTACACCTTC
TRBJ1-5,.,TRBV10-1,.,CATRTDGGPDSNQPQHF,TGCGCCACAAGAACAGATGGAGGGCCCGATAGCAATCAGCCCCAGCATTTT
TRBJ2-3,TRBD2,TRBV7-3,.,CASQGLAGVGTQYF,TGTGCCAGCCAAGGACTAGCGGGAGTGGGTACGCAGTATTTT
TRBJ1-2,TRBD1,TRBV28,few,CASSTDRVTSGYTF,TGTGCCAGCAGTACCGACAGGGTTACGTCTGGCTACACCTTC
TRBJ2-6,TRBD1,TRBV7-9,.,CASSGGQGGSGANVLTF,TGTGCCAGCAGCGGTGGACAGGGTGGCTCTGGGGCCAACGTCCTGACTTTC
TRBJ2-1,TRBD2,TRBV27,.,CASRLAGGLRGNEQFF,TGTGCCAGCAGACTAGCGGGAGGGCTCAGAGGCAATGAGCAGTTCTTC
TRBJ2-7,.,TRBV27,.,CASSLRAGNGNEQYF,TGTGCCAGCAGTTTACGGGCAGGGAATGGGAACGAGCAGTACTTC
TRBJ1-2,.,TRBV24-1,.,CATSDRRDIGYTF,TGTGCCACCAGTGACCGACGGGACATTGGCTACACCTTC
TRBJ2-2,.,TRBV9,.,CASSVQLESGELFF,TGTGCCAGCAGCGTCCAGCTAGAGTCCGGGGAGCTGTTTTTT
TRBJ1-6,.,TRBV11-3,few,CASSSGVESTLHF,TGTGCCAGCAGCTCCGGAGTCGAGAGCACCCTCCACTTT
TRBJ2-2,TRBD2,TRBV9,.,CASSTTSGMNTGELFF,TGTGCCAGCAGCACAACTAGCGGGATGAACACCGGGGAGCTGTTTTTT
TRBJ1-2,TRBD1,TRBV10-2,.,CASSGDRNYGYTF,TGCGCCAGCAGTGGGGACAGGAACTATGGCTACACCTTC